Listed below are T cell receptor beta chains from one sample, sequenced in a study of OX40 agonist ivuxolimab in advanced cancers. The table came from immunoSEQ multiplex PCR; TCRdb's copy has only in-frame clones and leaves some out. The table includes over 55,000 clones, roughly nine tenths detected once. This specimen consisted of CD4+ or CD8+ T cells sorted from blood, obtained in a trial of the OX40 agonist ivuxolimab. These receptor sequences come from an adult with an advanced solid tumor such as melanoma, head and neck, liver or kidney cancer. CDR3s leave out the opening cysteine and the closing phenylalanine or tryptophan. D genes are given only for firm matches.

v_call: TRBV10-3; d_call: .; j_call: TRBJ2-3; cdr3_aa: AVAGTPGTDTQY
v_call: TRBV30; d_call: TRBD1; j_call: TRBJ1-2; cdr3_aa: AWSPDRGGYGYT
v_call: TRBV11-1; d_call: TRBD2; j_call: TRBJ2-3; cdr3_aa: ASSSLQREPY
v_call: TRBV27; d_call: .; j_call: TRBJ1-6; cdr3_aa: ASSSPGTNSPLH
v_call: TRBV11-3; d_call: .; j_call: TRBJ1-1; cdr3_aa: ASSRGRTEAF
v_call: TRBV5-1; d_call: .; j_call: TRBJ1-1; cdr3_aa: ASRATAGNTEAF
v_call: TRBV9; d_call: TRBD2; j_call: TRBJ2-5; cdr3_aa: ASSVGRLAGGYQETQY
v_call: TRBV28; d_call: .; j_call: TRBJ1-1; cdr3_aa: ASSLAGPNTEAF
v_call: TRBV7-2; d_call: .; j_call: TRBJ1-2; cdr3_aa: ASSGTLYGYT
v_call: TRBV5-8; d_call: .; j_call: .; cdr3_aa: ASSPRDFYEQY
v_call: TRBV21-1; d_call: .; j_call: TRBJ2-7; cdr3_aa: CPGTGLKEQY
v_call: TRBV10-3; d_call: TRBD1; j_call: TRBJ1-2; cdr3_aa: ASCLQGNYGYT
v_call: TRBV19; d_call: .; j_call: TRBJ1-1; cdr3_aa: ASGPGPLFGVNTEAF
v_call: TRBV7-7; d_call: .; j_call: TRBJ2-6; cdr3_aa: ASSLPDASGANVLT
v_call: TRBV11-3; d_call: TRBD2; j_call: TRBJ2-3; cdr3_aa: ASSLLAGWTDTQY
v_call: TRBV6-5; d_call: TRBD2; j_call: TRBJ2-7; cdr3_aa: ASSYSAGVTYEQY
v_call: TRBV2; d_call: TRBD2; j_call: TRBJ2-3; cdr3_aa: ASSEYRGADTQY
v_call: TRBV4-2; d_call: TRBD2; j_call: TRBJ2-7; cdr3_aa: ASSSASGLADYEQY
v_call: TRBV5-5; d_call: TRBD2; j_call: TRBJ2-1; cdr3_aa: ASSIYPGGREQF
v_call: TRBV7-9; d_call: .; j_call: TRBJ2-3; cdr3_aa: ASSPGGPWDTQY
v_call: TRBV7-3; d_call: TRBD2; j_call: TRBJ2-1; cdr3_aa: ASSLRVAGGDSGNEQF
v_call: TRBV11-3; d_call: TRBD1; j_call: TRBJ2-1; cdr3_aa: ASSLVRVQGANEQF
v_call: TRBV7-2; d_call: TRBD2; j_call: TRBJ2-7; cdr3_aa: ASSLREGLLWEQY
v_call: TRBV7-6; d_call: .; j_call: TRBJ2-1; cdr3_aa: ASSLNSGWGNEQF
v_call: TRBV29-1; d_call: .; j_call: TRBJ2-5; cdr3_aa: SVEGGAAQETQY
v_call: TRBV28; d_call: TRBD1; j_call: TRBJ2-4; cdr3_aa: ASSLGRGIVAKNIQY
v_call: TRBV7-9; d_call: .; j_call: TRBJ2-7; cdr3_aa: ASSQARDPFYEQY
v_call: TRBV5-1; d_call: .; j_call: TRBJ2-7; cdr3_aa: ASSDQGTQSEQY
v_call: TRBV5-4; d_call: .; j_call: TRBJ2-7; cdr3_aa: ASGPLRGYGEQY
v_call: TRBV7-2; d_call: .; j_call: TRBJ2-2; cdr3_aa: ASSTQAVGGANTGELF
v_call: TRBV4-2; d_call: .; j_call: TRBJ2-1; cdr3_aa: ASSQDRQGRYEQF
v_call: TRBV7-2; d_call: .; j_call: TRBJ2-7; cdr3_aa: ASSLVREYEQY